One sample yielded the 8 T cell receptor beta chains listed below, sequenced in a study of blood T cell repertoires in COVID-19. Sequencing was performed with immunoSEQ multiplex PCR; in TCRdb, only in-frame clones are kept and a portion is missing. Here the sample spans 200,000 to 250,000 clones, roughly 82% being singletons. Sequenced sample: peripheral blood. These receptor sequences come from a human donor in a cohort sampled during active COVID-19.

DNA for the CDR3: TGTGCCAGCAGCACCCGGACAGGGAAGATCTCCTACAATGAGCAGTTCTTC. Its protein product is CASSTRTGKISYNEQFF. The chain recombines TRBV7-9 with TRBJ2-1; 8 bases map to TRBD1. The CDR3 totals 17 residues. Germline trimming cut 5 bases from V and 0 bases from J; bases unmatched to any gene: 9. The germline V gene encodes CDR1 SEHNR and CDR2 FQNEAQ (reference sequence). The full variable domain, with the rest looked up from reference TRBV7-9 and TRBJ2-1, is DTGVSQNPRHKITKRGQNVTFRCDPISEHNRLYWYRQTLGQGPEFLTYFQNEAQLEKSRLLSDRFSAERPKGSFSTLEIQRTEQGDSAMYLCASSTRTGKISYNEQFFGPGTRLTVL.

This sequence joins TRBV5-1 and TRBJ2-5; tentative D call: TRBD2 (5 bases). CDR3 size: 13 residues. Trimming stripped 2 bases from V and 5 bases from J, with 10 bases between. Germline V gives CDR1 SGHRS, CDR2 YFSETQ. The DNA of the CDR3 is TGCGCCAGCAGCTTCAGGAGAGGGGAGACCCAGTACTTC. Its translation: CASSFRRGETQYF.

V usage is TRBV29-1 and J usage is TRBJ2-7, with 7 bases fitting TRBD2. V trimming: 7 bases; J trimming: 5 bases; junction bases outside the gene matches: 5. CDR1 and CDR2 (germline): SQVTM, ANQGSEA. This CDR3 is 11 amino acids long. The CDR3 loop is CSAGAGDEQYF. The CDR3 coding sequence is TGCAGCGCTGGGGCGGGAGACGAGCAGTACTTC.

DNA of the CDR3: TGTGCCAGCAGGCGGGGGGGACTGAACACTGAAGCTTTCTTT. It specifies CASRRGGLNTEAFF. The rearrangement links TRBV5-5 to TRBJ1-1, with D maybe TRBD1 (5 bases). The CDR3 spans 14 residues. CDR1 is SGHKS and CDR2 is YYEKEE in the germline V gene (reference sequence). V lost 5 bases, J lost 0 bases, and 11 bases lay in between. Together with reference TRBV5-5 and TRBJ1-1, the CDR3 gives the full variable domain: DAGVTQSPTHLIKTRGQQVTLRCSPISGHKSVSWYQQVLGQGPQFIFQYYEKEERGRGNFPDRFSARQFPNYSSELNVNALLLGDSALYLCASRRGGLNTEAFFGQGTRLTVV.

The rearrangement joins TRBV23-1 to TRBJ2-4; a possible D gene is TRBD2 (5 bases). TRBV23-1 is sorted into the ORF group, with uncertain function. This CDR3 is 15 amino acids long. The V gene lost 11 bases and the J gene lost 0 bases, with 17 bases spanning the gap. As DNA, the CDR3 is TGCGCCCGCATTAGGGAGACTGTAGCCAAAAACATTCAGTACTTC. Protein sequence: CARIRETVAKNIQYF.

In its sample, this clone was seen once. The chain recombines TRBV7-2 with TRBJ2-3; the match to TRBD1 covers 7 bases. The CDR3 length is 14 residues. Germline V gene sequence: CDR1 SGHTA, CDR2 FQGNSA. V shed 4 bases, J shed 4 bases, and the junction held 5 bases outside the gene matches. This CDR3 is CASSSHRGADTQYF. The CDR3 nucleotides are TGTGCCAGCAGCTCGCACAGGGGAGCAGATACGCAGTATTTT.

This chain's CDR3 is CASFGHYNEKLFF. In nucleotides, the CDR3 is TGTGCCAGCTTCGGACACTATAATGAAAAACTGTTTTTT. J is TRBJ1-4 and V is TRBV28; D possibly corresponds to TRBD1 (5 bases). The CDR3 consists of 13 residues. V lost 8 bases to trimming and J lost 4 bases, with 11 bases between them. The V gene's germline CDR1 is MDHEN and CDR2 SYDVKM. Full variable domain (missing parts from reference TRBV28 and TRBJ1-4): DVKVTQSSRYLVKRTGEKVFLECVQDMDHENMFWYRQDPGLGLRLIYFSYDVKMKEKGDIPEGYSVSREKKERFSLILESASTNQTSMYLCASFGHYNEKLFFGSGTQLSVL.

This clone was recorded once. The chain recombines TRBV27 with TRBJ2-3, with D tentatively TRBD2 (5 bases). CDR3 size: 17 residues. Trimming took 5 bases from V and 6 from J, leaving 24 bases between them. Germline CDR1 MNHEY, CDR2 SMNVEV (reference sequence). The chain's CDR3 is CASSPTYFGVKEDTQYF. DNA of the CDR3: TGTGCCAGCAGTCCCACGTACTTCGGGGTAAAGGAGGATACGCAGTATTTT.